This T cell receptor beta chain was recovered during a study of human versus mouse CDR3 diversity and MHC coevolution. Regarding the study as a whole: On average, humans showed more CDR3 deletions and insertions than mice. iCHAO1 estimated the human TCR beta repertoire at about 1.6 million clonotypes.

Naive CD4 T cells were sorted as CD45RO-negative, CD62L-positive. Measured with immunoSEQ multiplex PCR; TCRdb has only the in-frame clones, and not every one. The sample contains tens of thousands of clones, 85% to 95% of which appear only once. Points on this clone: No antigen is known for it.

The CDR3 runs 15 residues. Germline CDR1 reads MNHEY; CDR2 reads SMNVEV (reference sequence). J lost 4 bases, V lost 4 bases, and 7 bases had no gene match. The sequenced sample was naive CD4+ T cells from blood. Subset indicated: CD45RO-negative CD62L-positive naive CD4 T cells. The chain employs TRBV27 and TRBJ1-1, with 9 positions matching TRBD1. The receptor was derived from a person between 25 and 69 years old in good health. The CDR3 here is CASSSKPTGGTEAFF. The DNA for the CDR3 is TGTGCCAGCAGTTCCAAACCGACAGGGGGCACTGAAGCTTTCTTT.